This passage covers 14 T cell receptor beta chains from one sample sequenced in a study of tumor-infiltrating lymphocytes in primary liver carcinoma. TCR beta cDNA was made from approximately 500 ng total RNA with a constant-region primer. Employing slightly modified ARM-PCR, three nested multiplex PCR rounds were run, and these gave rise to the TCR beta libraries. Each of the first two PCR rounds ran approximately 11 cycles with TRBV1-TRBV30 forward and C-beta reverse primers. TCRdb reprocessed the multiplex PCR reads via MiXCR and lists one record per CDR3 protein. The table has 300,000 to 400,000 distinct CDR3 sequences, roughly 61% seen once; the top ten hold about 6.1%. Unsorted whole blood supplied the RNA, and germline DNA was extracted too. Sequenced material: peripheral blood. Source of these receptors: a man aged 40-49 years with primary liver carcinoma and hepatitis B virus infection.

Of note for this clonotype: A junction end diverges from the germline sequence, so it may reflect a read error. This sequence joins TRBV6-2 or TRBV6-3 and TRBJ1-4; tentative D call: TRBD1 (6 bases). CDR3 length equals 16 residues. Germline loops: CDR1 MNHEY, CDR2 SVGEGT. Here the CDR3 DNA reads TGTGCCAGCAGTTACTTGTGGCAGAGGGGGAATGAAAAACCGTTTTTT. Its translation: CASSYLWQRGNEKPFF.

This chain uses TRBV29-1 with TRBJ1-2; D might be TRBD1 (5 bases). From germline, CDR1 is SQVTM and CDR2 ANQGSEA. The CDR3 totals 14 residues. V was shortened by 4 bases and J by 2 bases, with 14 bases between the two germline ends. The CDR3 nucleotides read TGCAGCGTTGCAGATGAAGACAGCAACTATGGCTACACCTTC. Protein: CSVADEDSNYGYTF.

This chain joins TRBV20-1 and TRBJ1-3, with 7 bases fitting TRBD1. The CDR3 spans 15 residues. The trim removed 5 bases at V and 0 bases at J, leaving 7 bases unmatched. Per the germline V gene, CDR1 is DFQATT and CDR2 is SNEGSKA (reference sequence). The CDR3 region has the DNA TGCAGTGCTGACAGGGAGGGCTCCTCTGGAAACACCATATATTTT. It translates to CSADREGSSGNTIYF.

The chain carries TRBV20-1 and TRBJ2-7; a possible D gene is TRBD2 (6 bases). The CDR3 is 11 residues long. V was pared by 2 bases and J by 5 bases, with 7 bases between. Looked up from germline, CDR1 is DFQATT and CDR2 is SNEGSKA (reference sequence). CDR3 residues: CSARLAHEQYF. The CDR3 bases are TGCAGTGCTAGACTAGCGCACGAGCAGTACTTC.

Concerning this clonotype itself: The junction departs from the called germline gene at one end, perhaps through a read error. V usage is TRBV11-2 and J usage is TRBJ2-7, with 9 bases lining up with TRBD2. Germline V lookup: CDR1 SGHAT, CDR2 FQNNGV. The CDR3 totals 14 residues. The CDR3 region is CANSAGLAGHEQYF. The CDR3 DNA reads TGTGCCAACAGCGCGGGACTAGCAGGTCACGAGCAGTACTTC.

This clonotype turned up a few times. This may come from a read error, since a much larger clone is one base off. V gene TRBV6-6 combines with J gene TRBJ1-1; D call uncertain. Germline-derived CDR1 and CDR2 are MNHNY and SVGAGI (reference sequence). The CDR3 runs 14 residues. The CDR3 here is CANSERAFRTEAFF. CDR3 nucleotide sequence: TGTGCCAACAGTGAAAGGGCTTTTCGAACTGAAGCTTTCTTT.

This clonotype occurred many times. This chain links TRBV5-6 with TRBJ1-1; D ambiguous. V was trimmed by 0 bases and J by 1 base, leaving 10 bases between them. The germline V gene has CDR1 SGHDT and CDR2 YYEEEE. This CDR3 contains 15 residues. The CDR3 here is CASSLGGESNTEAFF. In DNA, the CDR3 is TGTGCCAGCAGCTTGGGTGGGGAGTCGAACACTGAAGCTTTCTTT.

Remarks on this clonotype: Possible read error: a much larger clone is one base away. The CDR3 does not end in the conserved phenylalanine or tryptophan, so this is likely a read error. The chain links TRBV4-2 to TRBJ2-3; TRBD2 aligns across 9 bases. Germline lookup yields CDR1 LGHNA and CDR2 YNFKEQ. The CDR3 consists of 18 residues. Trimming at V came to 1 base and at J to 4 bases, leaving 12 bases not matched to a gene. The DNA for the CDR3 is TGTGCCAGCAGCCAAGGGGCCCCTAGCGGGACGTTGCCAGATACGCAGTATCTT. Its protein product is CASSQGAPSGTLPDTQYL.

A word on this clonotype: Since a much larger clone is just one base distant, this may be a read error. The chain links TRBV6-2 or TRBV6-3 to TRBJ2-3, with 9 bases lining up with TRBD2. Germline V gives CDR1 MNHEY, CDR2 SVGEGT. There are 16 residues in the CDR3. CDR3 DNA: TGTGCCAGCAGCAACTCCAGGACTAGCGCCACATATACGCAGTATTTT. Encoded protein: CASSNSRTSATYTQYF.

To note about this clonotype: It may be a read error: a sequence one base away is much more abundant. The genes are TRBV12-3 or TRBV12-4 and TRBJ2-1, with 7 bases that match TRBD2. The CDR3 is 15 residues long. The J segment lost 9 bases and the V segment lost 1 base, leaving 9 bases of the junction unmatched. This CDR3 reads CASSLVASGLGEQFF. For the CDR3, the DNA is TGTGCCAGCAGTTTAGTGGCTAGCGGACTCGGTGAGCAGTTCTTC.

In the case of this clonotype: This may be a read error: a much more frequent sequence differs by one nucleotide. The chain carries TRBV6-5 and TRBJ1-5; the match to TRBD1 covers 8 bases. CDR1 is MNHEY and CDR2 is SVGAGI in the germline V gene. The CDR3 covers 16 residues. Here the CDR3 reads CASRATGARSNQTQHF. DNA of the CDR3: TGTGCCAGCAGGGCGACAGGGGCGCGGAGCAATCAGACCCAGCATTTT.

In regard to this clonotype: A junction end diverges from the germline sequence, so it may reflect a read error. The chain uses TRBV4-1 and TRBJ2-3; 8 bases map to TRBD1. CDR1 is MGHRA, CDR2 YSYEKL, per germline. This CDR3 is 15 amino acids long. CDR3 DNA: TGCGCCAGCAGCCTTTCTGGACAGGGAACAGATACGCGGTATTTT. Its translation is CASSLSGQGTDTRYF.

Of note for this clonotype: Possible read error: a much larger clone is one base away. The rearrangement joins TRBV10-3 to TRBJ2-7, with TRBD1 identical over 7 bases. The CDR3 extends over 14 amino acids. The germline gives CDR1 ENHRY, CDR2 SYGVKD. The V gene end was trimmed by 4 bases and the J gene end by 3 bases; junction bases not matched to a gene: 6. Here the CDR3 DNA reads TGTGCCATCAGTGTAGGGGGCTTCGACTACGAGCAGTACTTC. Protein: CAISVGGFDYEQYF.

About this clonotype: A much more abundant neighbour one base away suggests this may be a read error. The gene calls are TRBV6-1 and TRBJ2-3, with a possible D match to TRBD2 (6 bases). The CDR3 is 19 residues long. Germline V gene sequence: CDR1 MNHNS, CDR2 SASEGT. The DNA of the CDR3 is TGTACCAGCAGTGCACTATCTCTTGTGGCGGGGTTCCACACAGATACGCAGTATTTT. Amino acid sequence: CTSSALSLVAGFHTDTQYF.